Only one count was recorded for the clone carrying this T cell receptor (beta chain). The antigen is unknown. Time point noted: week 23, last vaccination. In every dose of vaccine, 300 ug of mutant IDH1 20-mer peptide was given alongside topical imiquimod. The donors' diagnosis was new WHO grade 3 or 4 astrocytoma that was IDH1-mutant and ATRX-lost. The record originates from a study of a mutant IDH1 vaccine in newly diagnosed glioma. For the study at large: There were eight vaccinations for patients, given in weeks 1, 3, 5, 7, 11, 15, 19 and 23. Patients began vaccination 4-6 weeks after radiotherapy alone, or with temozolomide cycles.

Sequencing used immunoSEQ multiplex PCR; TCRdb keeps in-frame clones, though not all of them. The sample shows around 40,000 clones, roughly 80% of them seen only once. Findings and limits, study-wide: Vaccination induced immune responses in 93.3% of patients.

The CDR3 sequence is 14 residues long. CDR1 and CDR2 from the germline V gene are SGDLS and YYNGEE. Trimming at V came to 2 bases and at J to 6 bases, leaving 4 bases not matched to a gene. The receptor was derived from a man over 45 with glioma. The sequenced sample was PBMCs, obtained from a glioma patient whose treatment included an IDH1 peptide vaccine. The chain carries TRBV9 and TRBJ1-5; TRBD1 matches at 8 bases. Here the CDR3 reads CASSVGQGGQPQHF. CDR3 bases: TGTGCCAGCAGCGTCGGACAGGGAGGTCAGCCCCAGCATTTT.